This T cell receptor beta chain is drawn from a study of blood T cell repertoires in COVID-19 (TCRdb year 2020). Broadly, across the study: Samples covering the acute and convalescent phases of COVID-19 were provided by collaborators in the United States, Italy and Spain. The repertoires were released in a freely available public database meant as a resource for research on the immune response to SARS-CoV-2. The samples were drawn from the first 160 participants of the ongoing ImmuneRACE study and from more than 1,000 subjects provided by 6 global collaborators. The material from the prospective study consisted of cDNA or gDNA derived from T cells, B-cell-depleted T cells, or PBMCs. Subjects who had been exposed to COVID-19, were actively infected with it, or had recovered from it provided the deeply sampled blood TCRbeta repertoires that made up the dataset. Where available, HLA class I and class II types were obtained from metadata supplied by the sample provider rather than from assay-based typing. Nearly every sample came with metadata listing a de-identified subject ID, COVID-19 status, age in years and sex.

TCRbeta CDR3 regions were amplified from genomic DNA by means of the immunoSEQ Assay, a bias-controlled multiplex PCR. Concerning the study's data processing: The number of nucleated cells in each sample was estimated by amplification of reference gene primers within the assay. To quantify the absolute abundance of each unique TCRbeta CDR3 rearrangement, sequence reads were collapsed and filtered. For each sample, productive Simpson clonality was calculated by taking the square root of Simpson's diversity index across productive rearrangements. What TCRdb holds here is the immuneACCESS table cut down to in-frame rearrangements. Part of the clones is not present; checked against another copy, under half of the missing clones reflect an unresolved V gene, and the others are unexplained. For V, J and clone size, that table is used; D and trimming come from the DNA. This sample gives more than 65,000 clones in total; 65% to 90% of them show up just once. About a fifth of the sample is held by the ten biggest clonotypes.

Beyond this particular receptor, the publication reports: How much clinical and demographic metadata was included differed by source and by participant, and the metadata was provided uncurated.

This clone was found once. The target of this receptor is not known. Base qualities are not provided; no much larger clone lies one nucleotide away. Whole blood was collected in K2EDTA tubes by collaborating institutions according to the institutions' own protocols. For TCRbeta analysis, collaborator samples were shipped as frozen whole blood, as isolated PBMCs, or as DNA extracted from either sample type. A distance of 7 bases separates the germline ends of V and J, which lose 1 base and 0 bases respectively. The CDR3 runs 14 residues from the cysteine to the phenylalanine. CDR3 DNA only is kept here, 42 bases in frame from base 1. CDR1 and CDR2 are drawn from the germline V gene (reference sequence): LNHDA, SQIVND.

The source material was peripheral blood. The sequence derives from a woman aged 45 to 65 with acute or convalescent COVID-19. The chain couples TRBV19 to TRBJ2-7, with an unclear D gene assignment. This receptor carries the CDR3 CASSIGVSSYEQYF. The bases are TGTGCCAGTAGTATAGGCGTGAGCTCCTACGAGCAGTACTTC.